These 9 T cell receptor beta chains were sequenced from one sample in a study of blood T cell repertoires in COVID-19. The table came from immunoSEQ multiplex PCR; TCRdb's copy has only in-frame clones and leaves some out. The table shows some 200,000 clones, with more than 65% occurring only once. The sample comprised peripheral blood. These receptors were obtained from a woman between 40 and 50 years old who had recovered from COVID-19.

This chain uses TRBV30 with TRBJ1-2; no clear D. CDR1 and CDR2 from the germline V gene are GTSNPN and SVGIG (reference sequence). V dropped 0 bases and J dropped 6 bases, with 14 bases sitting between them. This CDR3 comprises 14 residues. The CDR3 region is CAWSVSGDGNGYTF. For the CDR3, the DNA is TGTGCCTGGAGTGTATCGGGAGACGGGAATGGCTACACCTTC.

The chain joins TRBV4-3 to TRBJ2-3; D is unresolved. Germline V gene data show CDR1 as LGHNA and CDR2 as YSLEER. Deletions cut 0 bases from V and 6 bases from J, with 10 bases between. The CDR3 length is 14 residues. The CDR3 nucleotides read TGCGCCAGCAGCCAAGATTTCCCCGGGGATACGCAGTATTTT. Translated, it gives CASSQDFPGDTQYF.

The J gene is TRBJ1-6, the V gene TRBV28; the D is unclear. CDR1 and CDR2 (germline): MDHEN, SYDVKM. The CDR3 contains 11 residues. Trimming shortened V by 4 bases and J by 10 bases, and 5 bases separated the two germline ends. This CDR3 is CASSSRSPLHF. For the CDR3, the DNA is TGTGCCAGCAGTTCCAGGTCACCCCTCCACTTT.

The chain carries TRBV10-3 and TRBJ2-5, with D tentatively TRBD2 (6 bases). Germline lookup yields CDR1 ENHRY and CDR2 SYGVKD. The CDR3 has 17 residues. The V gene lost 4 bases and the J gene lost 2 bases, with 20 bases spanning the gap. This CDR3 is CAISVNPGRTKQETQYF. The CDR3 bases are TGTGCCATCAGTGTAAATCCCGGACGGACTAAACAAGAGACCCAGTACTTC.

This clone was seen a few times. This chain links TRBV7-2 with TRBJ1-4; 8 positions match TRBD1. The CDR3 totals 14 residues. Losses at the gene ends were 5 bases for V and 10 bases for J; bases not matched to a gene: 9. Germline loops: CDR1 SGHTA, CDR2 FQGNSA. In DNA, the CDR3 is TGTGCCAGCAGCAACCGACAGGGGTGGGGAAAACTGTTTTTT. Translated, it gives CASSNRQGWGKLFF.

This clone was seen just once. The chain couples TRBV7-2 to TRBJ2-2; the D gene is possibly TRBD1 (5 bases). The length of the CDR3 is 15 residues. The V end was cut by 5 bases, the J end by 6 bases, with 16 bases between. Germline V gives CDR1 SGHTA, CDR2 FQGNSA. CDR3 amino acids: CASSPQSPRAGELFF. In DNA, the CDR3 is TGTGCCAGCAGCCCCCAGTCCCCCAGGGCCGGGGAGCTGTTTTTT.

The rearrangement joins TRBV7-2 to TRBJ1-2; 7 nucleotides agree with TRBD1. V lost 5 bases to trimming and J lost 7 bases; unmatched junction nucleotides: 13. This CDR3 region has 15 residues. CDR1 SGHTA and CDR2 FQGNSA come from the germline V gene. CDR3 nucleotides: TGTGCCAGCAGCATCCGGGACAGCCAAGTTGGTGGCTACACCTTC. Translated: CASSIRDSQVGGYTF.

The rearrangement links TRBV7-2 to TRBJ1-4; no definite D call. The germline V gene has CDR1 SGHTA and CDR2 FQGNSA. This CDR3 is 15 amino acids long. The V end lost 1 base, the J end lost 6 bases, and 12 bases lay between the germline ends. CDR3 DNA sequence: TGTGCCAGCAGCTTAGAGGACGGGGTAGATGAAAAACTGTTTTTT. It encodes CASSLEDGVDEKLFF.

This chain uses TRBV5-6 with TRBJ1-5, with a possible D match to TRBD1 (6 bases). V was trimmed by 4 bases and J by 4 bases, leaving 12 bases between them. The CDR3 runs 14 residues. CDR1 is SGHDT and CDR2 is YYEEEE in the germline V gene. The CDR3 region is CASSHIQGNQPQHF. The DNA of the CDR3 is TGTGCCAGCAGCCACATCCAGGGGAATCAGCCCCAGCATTTT.